The clone carrying this T cell receptor beta chain came up many times. Antigen unknown. The sample comes from a study of T cell repertoires in cytomegalovirus infection. Study context: Public TCR beta signatures provided an indication of both CMV infection and a matching HLA type. Study-wide results and caveats: Individuals carrying CMV plus the relevant HLA were identified by cumulative frequency of public TCR beta families. The response measured ex vivo was dominated by TCR beta clonotypes (HLA-C-restricted and CMV-specific).

A single record per CDR3 protein comes from TCRdb applying MiXCR to the reads. The sample includes about 460,000 distinct CDR3 sequences, about 11% of them seen just once. The CDR3 consists of 13 residues. Between the trimmed V and J ends, which lost 7 bases and 6 bases, there was a span of 15 bases. This clonotype was sampled from a human donor in good health (CMV status not recorded). Some clones in this sample may be carry-over from other donors' samples. The sequencing sample was made of PBMCs. The gene calls are TRBV12-3 or TRBV12-4 and TRBJ1-2; possibly TRBD1 for D (6 bases). CDR3 sequence reads: CASTPGGAHGYTF. The CDR3 DNA reads as TGTGCCAGCACCCCCGGGGGGGCCCATGGCTACACCTTC.